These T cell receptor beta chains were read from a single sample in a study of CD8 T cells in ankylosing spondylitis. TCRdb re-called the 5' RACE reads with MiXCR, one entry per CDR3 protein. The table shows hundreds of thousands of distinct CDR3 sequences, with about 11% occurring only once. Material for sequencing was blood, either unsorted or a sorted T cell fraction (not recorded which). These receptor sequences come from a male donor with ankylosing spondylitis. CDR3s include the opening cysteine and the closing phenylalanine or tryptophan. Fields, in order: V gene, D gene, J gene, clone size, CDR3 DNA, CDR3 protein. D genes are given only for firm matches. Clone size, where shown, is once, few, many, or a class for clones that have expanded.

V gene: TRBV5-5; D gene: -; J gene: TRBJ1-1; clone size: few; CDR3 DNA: TGTGCCAGCAGCTTGGAAGGGACACCGAACACTGAAGCTTTCTTT; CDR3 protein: CASSLEGTPNTEAFF
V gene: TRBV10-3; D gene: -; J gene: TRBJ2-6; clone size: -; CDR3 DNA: TGTGCCATCAGGCAGGGCTCTGGGGCCAACGTCCTGACTTTC; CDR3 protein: CAIRQGSGANVLTF
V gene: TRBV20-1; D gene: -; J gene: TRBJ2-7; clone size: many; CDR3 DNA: TGCAGTGCTAGAGGGACATCCTACGAGCAGTACTTC; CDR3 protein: CSARGTSYEQYF
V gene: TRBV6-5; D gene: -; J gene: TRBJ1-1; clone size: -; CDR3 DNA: TGTGCCAGCAGTTACTCCAAAGGGGTAGCTGAAGCTTTCTTT; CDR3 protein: CASSYSKGVAEAFF
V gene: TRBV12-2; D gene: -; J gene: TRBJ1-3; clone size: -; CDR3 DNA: -; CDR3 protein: CASRPVGGGSGNTIYF
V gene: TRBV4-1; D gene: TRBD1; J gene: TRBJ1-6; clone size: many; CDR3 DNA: TGCGCCAGCAGCCAAGGGGACAGGGGTTCACCCCTCCACTTT; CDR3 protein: CASSQGDRGSPLHF
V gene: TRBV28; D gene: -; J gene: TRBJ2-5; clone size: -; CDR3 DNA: TGTGCCAGCAGTTTCCCACAGAACCAAGAGACCCAGTACTTC; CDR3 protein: CASSFPQNQETQYF
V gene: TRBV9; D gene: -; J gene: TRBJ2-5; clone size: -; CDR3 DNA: TGTGCCAGCACGCGGACGGCTATATTGTACCAAGAGACCCAGTACTTC; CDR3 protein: CASTRTAILYQETQYF
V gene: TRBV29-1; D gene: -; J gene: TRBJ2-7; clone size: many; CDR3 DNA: TGCAGCGTTGAAGAGGGGACAACTTCCTACGAGCAGTACTTC; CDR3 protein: CSVEEGTTSYEQYF
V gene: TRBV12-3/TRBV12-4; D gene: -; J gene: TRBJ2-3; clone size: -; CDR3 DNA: TGTGCCACCAGGGATAACACAGATACGCAGTATTTT; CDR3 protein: CATRDNTDTQYF
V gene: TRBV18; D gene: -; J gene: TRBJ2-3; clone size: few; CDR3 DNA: TGTGCCAGCTCACCTCAGGGCCTCACAGATACGCAGTATTTT; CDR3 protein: CASSPQGLTDTQYF
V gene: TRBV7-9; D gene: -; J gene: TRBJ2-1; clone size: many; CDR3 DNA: TGTGCCAGCAGCTTAGAGCGGAGTTACAATGAGCAGTTCTTC; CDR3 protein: CASSLERSYNEQFF
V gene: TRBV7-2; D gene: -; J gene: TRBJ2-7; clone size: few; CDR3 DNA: TGTGCCAGCAGCTTAGCGCGGGTACCCACCTACGAGCAGTACTTC; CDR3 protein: CASSLARVPTYEQYF
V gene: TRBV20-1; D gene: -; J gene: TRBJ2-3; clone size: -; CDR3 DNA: TGCAGTGCCCCCTGGATTCGAGGAGGGCCCTCTCGGTATTTT; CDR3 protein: CSAPWIRGGPSRYF
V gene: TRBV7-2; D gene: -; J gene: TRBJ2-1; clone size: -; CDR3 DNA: TGTGCCAGCAGCTTAGACCCCCCGCCCAGGGAGCAGTTCTTC; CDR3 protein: CASSLDPPPREQFF
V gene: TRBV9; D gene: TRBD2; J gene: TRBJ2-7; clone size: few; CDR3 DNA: TGTGCCAGCAGCGGGACTAGCTCCTACGAGCAGTACTTC; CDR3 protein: CASSGTSSYEQYF
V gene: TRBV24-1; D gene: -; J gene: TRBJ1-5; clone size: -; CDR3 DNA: TGTGCCACCAGTGGGGCCAGCTTGAGCAATCAGCCCCAGCATTTT; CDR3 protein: CATSGASLSNQPQHF
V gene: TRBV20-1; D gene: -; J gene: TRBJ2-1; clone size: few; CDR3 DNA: TGCAGTGCTAGACGGACCTCCTACAATGAGCAGTTCTTC; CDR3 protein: CSARRTSYNEQFF
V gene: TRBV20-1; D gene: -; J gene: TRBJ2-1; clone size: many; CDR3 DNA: TGCAGTGTGAGGGGTAGCCACTACAATGAGCAGTTCTTC; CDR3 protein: CSVRGSHYNEQFF
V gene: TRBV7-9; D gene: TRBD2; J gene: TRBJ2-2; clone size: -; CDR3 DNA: TGTGCCAGCAGCACCCGAGCGGGGGGCACCGGGGAGCTGTTTTTT; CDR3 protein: CASSTRAGGTGELFF
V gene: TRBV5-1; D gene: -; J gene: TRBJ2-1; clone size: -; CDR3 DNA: TGCGCCAGCAGCTTGGCCCGACTCGACAATGAGCAGTTCTTC; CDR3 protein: CASSLARLDNEQFF
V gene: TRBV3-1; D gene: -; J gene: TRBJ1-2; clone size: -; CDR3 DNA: TGTGCCAGCAGCCGAGGATCAGCCCCGGGCTACACCTTC; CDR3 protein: CASSRGSAPGYTF
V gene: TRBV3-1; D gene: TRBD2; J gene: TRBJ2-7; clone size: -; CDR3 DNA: TGTGCCAGCAGCCAGACGGGACTAGCGGGGGTACGGTACTTC; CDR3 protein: CASSQTGLAGVRYF
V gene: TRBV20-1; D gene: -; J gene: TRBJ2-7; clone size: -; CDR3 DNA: TGCAGTGCTGGGGACGTACTCTCCTACGAGCAGTACTTC; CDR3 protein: CSAGDVLSYEQYF
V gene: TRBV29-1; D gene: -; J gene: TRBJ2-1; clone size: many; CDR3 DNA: TGCAGCGTTGGACGGAGACAGGCTACCAATGAGCAGTTCTTC; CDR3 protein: CSVGRRQATNEQFF
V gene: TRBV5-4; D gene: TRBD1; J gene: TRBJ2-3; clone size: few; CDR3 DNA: TGTGCCAGCAGCCCCCGGGACAGGGGATTGAATACGCAGTATTTT; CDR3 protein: CASSPRDRGLNTQYF
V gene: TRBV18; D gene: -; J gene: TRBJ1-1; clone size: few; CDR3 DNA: TGTGCCAGCTCTTTTGGGGGGGTAATGAACACTGAAGCTTTCTTT; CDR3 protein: CASSFGGVMNTEAFF
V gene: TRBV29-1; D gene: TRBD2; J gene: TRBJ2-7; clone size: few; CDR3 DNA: TGCAGCGTTGAAGATCTGACTAGCGCCCCCCGGGGGGAGCAGTACTTC; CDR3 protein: CSVEDLTSAPRGEQYF
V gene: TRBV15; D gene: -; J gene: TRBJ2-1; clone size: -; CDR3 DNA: TGTGCCACCAGCAGAAGGCCTGTGGATGAGCAGTTCTTC; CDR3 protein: CATSRRPVDEQFF
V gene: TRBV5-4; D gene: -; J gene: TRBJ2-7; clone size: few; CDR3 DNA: TGTGCCAGCAGCTTGTGGTCGGGAGAGGGGGAGCAGTACTTC; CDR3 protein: CASSLWSGEGEQYF
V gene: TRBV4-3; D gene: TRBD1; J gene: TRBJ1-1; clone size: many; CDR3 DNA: TGCGCCAGCAGCCACCGGACAGGGGACACTGAAGCTTTCTTT; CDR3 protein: CASSHRTGDTEAFF
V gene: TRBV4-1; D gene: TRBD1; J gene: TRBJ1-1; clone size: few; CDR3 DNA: TGCGCCAGCAGCCATCCGGACAGGGAAGGGACTGAAGCTTTCTTT; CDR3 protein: CASSHPDREGTEAFF
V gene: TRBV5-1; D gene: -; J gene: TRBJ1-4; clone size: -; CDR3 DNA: TGCGCCAGCAGCCCTGGGCCCTCGGGTGAAAAACTGTTTTTT; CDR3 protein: CASSPGPSGEKLFF
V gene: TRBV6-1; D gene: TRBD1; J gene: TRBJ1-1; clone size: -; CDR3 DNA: TGTGCCAGCAGCCAGAGAGGGACAGGGCGATCGGTTGAAGCTTTCTTT; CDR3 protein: CASSQRGTGRSVEAFF
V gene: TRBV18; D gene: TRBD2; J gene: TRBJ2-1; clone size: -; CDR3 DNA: TGTGCCAGCTCACGGAGACTAGCGGGTGAACCCAATGAGCAGTTCTTC; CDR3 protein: CASSRRLAGEPNEQFF
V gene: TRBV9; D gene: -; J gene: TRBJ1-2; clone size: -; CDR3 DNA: TGTGCCAGCAGCGTAGCGTCAGGGATGGGCTACACCTTC; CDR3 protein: CASSVASGMGYTF
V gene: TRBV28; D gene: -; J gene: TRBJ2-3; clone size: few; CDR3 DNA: TGTGCCAAACGGGGGGGACAGGGATTCGCAGATACGCAGTATTTT; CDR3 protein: CAKRGGQGFADTQYF
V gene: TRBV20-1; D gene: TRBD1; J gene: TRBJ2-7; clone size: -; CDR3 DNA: TGCAGTGCTAGAGTCCCCGGGACAGGTCCATACGAGCAGTACTTC; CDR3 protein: CSARVPGTGPYEQYF
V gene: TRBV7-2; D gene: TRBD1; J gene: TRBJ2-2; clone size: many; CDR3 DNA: TGTGCCAGCAGCTCGGACAGGAGCTACGGGGAGCTGTTTTTT; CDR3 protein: CASSSDRSYGELFF
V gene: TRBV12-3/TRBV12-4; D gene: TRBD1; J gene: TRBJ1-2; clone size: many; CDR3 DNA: TGTGCCAGCAGTTTAGACAGGGGGCGCAATGGCTACACCTTC; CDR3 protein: CASSLDRGRNGYTF
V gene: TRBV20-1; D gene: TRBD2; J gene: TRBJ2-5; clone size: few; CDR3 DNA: TGCAGTGCTTTTCCCGGGTTAGCGGGGAAACAAGAGACCCAGTACTTC; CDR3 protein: CSAFPGLAGKQETQYF
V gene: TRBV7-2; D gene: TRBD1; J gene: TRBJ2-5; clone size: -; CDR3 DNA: TGTGCCAGCAGCCTGGGACAGGTGCCCACCGAGACCCAGTACTTC; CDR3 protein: CASSLGQVPTETQYF
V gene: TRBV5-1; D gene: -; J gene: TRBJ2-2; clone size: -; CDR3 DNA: TGCGCCAGCAGCGCCTCACAGGGTGGCACTGGGGAGCTGTTTTTT; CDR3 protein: CASSASQGGTGELFF
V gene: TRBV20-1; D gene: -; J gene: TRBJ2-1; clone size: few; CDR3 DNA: TGCAGTGCTAGTGCGGACAGTTACCCCCACTTCAATGAGCAGTTCTTC; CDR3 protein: CSASADSYPHFNEQFF
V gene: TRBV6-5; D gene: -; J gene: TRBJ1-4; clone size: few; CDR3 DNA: TGTGCCAGCAGTTACGGGGACGGCAGGGGTGAAAAACTGTTTTTT; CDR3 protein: CASSYGDGRGEKLFF
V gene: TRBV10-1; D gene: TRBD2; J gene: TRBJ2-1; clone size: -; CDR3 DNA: TGCGCCAGCAGTGAGACAGCGGGAGGGCGCAATGAGCAGTTCTTC; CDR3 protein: CASSETAGGRNEQFF